A selection of T cell receptor beta chains follows, all from one sample in a study of cytomegalovirus exposure and HLA in healthy donors. The table came from immunoSEQ multiplex PCR; TCRdb's copy has only in-frame clones and leaves some out. This sample has 200,000 to 250,000 clones, with approximately 79% found just once. The material sequenced was PBMCs. These receptors all stem from a man in his forties or fifties in good health and CMV-seronegative. The CDR3 runs from the conserved cysteine through the conserved F or W. Each record gives: J gene, clone size, D gene, V gene, CDR3 DNA, CDR3 protein. D genes are given only for firm matches. Size is omitted from some rows. Given values are once, few, many or a class for expanded clones.

TRBJ1-4,.,.,TRBV14,TGTGCCAGCAGCCAAGATTTACAAGGGACTCGGGTTGGAAAACTGTTTTTT,CASSQDLQGTRVGKLFF
TRBJ2-1,.,TRBD1,TRBV11-3,TGTGCCAGCAGCTTAGAACCGGGACAGAGGAATGAGCAGTTCTTC,CASSLEPGQRNEQFF
TRBJ2-7,.,TRBD2,TRBV5-1,TGCGCCAGCAGCTTGGATAGCGGGACACCCTACGAGCAGTACTTC,CASSLDSGTPYEQYF
TRBJ1-1,.,.,TRBV29-1,TGCAGCGTTGAAAGGGGAAGCGGGGAAGGAGCTTTCTTT,CSVERGSGEGAFF
TRBJ2-6,.,.,TRBV5-1,TGCGCCAGCAGCTTAGACAGGTGGGTCGGCTCTGGGGCCAACGTCCTGACTTTC,CASSLDRWVGSGANVLTF
TRBJ1-5,.,.,TRBV30,TGTGCCTTTTCTCGGACTGAATTCAATCAGCCCCAGCATTTT,CAFSRTEFNQPQHF
TRBJ2-7,.,TRBD1,TRBV5-1,TGCGCCAGCAGCCCCGGGACAGGGGTCGAGCAGTACTTC,CASSPGTGVEQYF
TRBJ1-2,few,.,TRBV28,TGTGCCAGCAGTCTCCCTCGCGGGGATCGCTACACCTTC,CASSLPRGDRYTF
TRBJ1-5,.,.,TRBV7-9,TGTGCCAGCAGCTTAGCCGGGGGGAGCAATCAGCCCCAGCATTTT,CASSLAGGSNQPQHF
TRBJ2-2,few,.,TRBV5-1,TGCGCCAGCAGCTTGGTCAGGGGCGGAGGCACCGGGGAGCTGTTTTTT,CASSLVRGGGTGELFF
TRBJ2-1,once,.,TRBV5-4,TGTGCCAGCAGCTTGGGAAGCGGAGAGTACAATGAGCAGTTCTTC,CASSLGSGEYNEQFF
TRBJ2-6,few,.,TRBV6-5,TGTGCAACCGGAGGGTCTGGGGCCAACGTCCTGACTTTC,CATGGSGANVLTF
TRBJ1-4,.,.,TRBV2,TGTGCCAGCAGAGACAGGAAAGCAACTAATGAAAAACTGTTTTTT,CASRDRKATNEKLFF
TRBJ2-3,.,TRBD2,TRBV14,TGTGCCAGCAGCGGGCGGGGGGGACTGCCCTTCCCTCGCACAGATACGCAGTATTTT,CASSGRGGLPFPRTDTQYF
TRBJ2-1,.,.,TRBV4-1,TGCGCCAGCAGCCAAGAGCAAACAGCGGATGAGCAGTTCTTC,CASSQEQTADEQFF
TRBJ2-1,.,TRBD1,TRBV19,TGTGCCAGTAGTAACGACAGGGCCTACAATGAGCAGTTCTTC,CASSNDRAYNEQFF
TRBJ1-5,.,.,TRBV21-1,TGTGCCAGCAGCGGGGTCGACACAGGATTCGATCCCCAGCATTTT,CASSGVDTGFDPQHF
TRBJ2-7,.,TRBD2,TRBV7-3,TGTGCCAGCAGCTTGGGACTAGCGGAGGGCGACGAGCAGTACTTC,CASSLGLAEGDEQYF
TRBJ1-2,few,.,TRBV19,TGTGCCAGTAGTATAGTTACCGGCTATGGCTACACCTTC,CASSIVTGYGYTF
TRBJ1-2,.,.,TRBV9,TGTGCCAGCAGCTCCAGCCCTACAGGGTTCGACGACTATGGCTACACCTTC,CASSSSPTGFDDYGYTF
TRBJ2-7,.,TRBD2,TRBV28,TGTGCCAGCAGTCCCGGGACTAGCTCCTACGAGCAGTACTTC,CASSPGTSSYEQYF
TRBJ2-5,.,TRBD2,TRBV30,TGTGCCTGGACCCTAGGCGGGGGAGGCCGAAGGGCGACCCAGTACTTC,CAWTLGGGGRRATQYF
TRBJ2-3,few,TRBD2,TRBV6-6,TGTGCCAGCACCCCTAGCGGACCTAGCACAGATACGCAGTATTTT,CASTPSGPSTDTQYF
TRBJ2-3,once,TRBD2,TRBV7-9,TGTGCCAGCAGCCCCGGACTAGCATACATGTATTTT,CASSPGLAYMYF
TRBJ2-1,.,TRBD2,TRBV28,TGTGCCAGCAGTTTGAGTCGGGAGGGGAGGAATGAGCAGTTCTTC,CASSLSREGRNEQFF
TRBJ2-5,.,.,TRBV28,TGTGCCAGCAGTTCCTATCAAGAGACCCAGTACTTC,CASSSYQETQYF
TRBJ2-2,.,.,TRBV5-1,TGCGCCAGCAGCTTGACAGCACCCGCCACCGGGGAGCTGTTTTTT,CASSLTAPATGELFF
TRBJ2-1,.,TRBD2,TRBV7-8,TGTGCCAGCAGAAGACTAGCGGGAGGTTACAATGAGCAGTTCTTC,CASRRLAGGYNEQFF
TRBJ1-5,.,.,TRBV15,TGTGCCACCAGCAGAGACAGGGGTCCGAATCAGCCCCAGCATTTT,CATSRDRGPNQPQHF
TRBJ2-4,.,TRBD2,TRBV7-9,TGTGCCAGCAGCTCCGGAGCGGGAGGGCTGGGAAACATTCAGTACTTC,CASSSGAGGLGNIQYF
TRBJ2-5,.,TRBD2,TRBV7-9,TGTGCCAGCAGCCGGACTAGCGGGATAGGAGAGACCCAGTACTTC,CASSRTSGIGETQYF
TRBJ2-2,.,TRBD2,TRBV5-4,TGTGCCAGCAGCCCCCTATCCGGGAGGGCCGACGGGGAGCTGTTTTTT,CASSPLSGRADGELFF
TRBJ2-3,.,.,TRBV4-2,TGTGCCAGCAGCCGAGGAGCAGATACGCAGTATTTT,CASSRGADTQYF
TRBJ1-5,few,.,TRBV2,TGTGCCAGCGGATTGTTTTTGGCGGCTCAGCCCCAGCATTTT,CASGLFLAAQPQHF
TRBJ2-3,.,.,TRBV11-2,TGTGCCAGCAGCTCGGGACTGTATTGGGATACGCAGTATTTT,CASSSGLYWDTQYF
TRBJ2-3,.,TRBD1,TRBV5-1,TGCGCCAGCAGCTTGTTGGGACAGGGTACAGATACGCAGTATTTT,CASSLLGQGTDTQYF
TRBJ2-7,.,TRBD2,TRBV27,TGTGCCAGCGGGGACCCCGGGACTAGCATCCACGAGCAGTACTTC,CASGDPGTSIHEQYF
TRBJ2-2,few,TRBD1,TRBV27,TGTGCCAGCAGTCCAACAGGGGGAATAATCGGGGAGCTGTTTTTT,CASSPTGGIIGELFF
TRBJ2-7,.,.,TRBV5-1,TGCGCCAGCAGCGGTCCTATGGGGCTCGAGCAGTACTTC,CASSGPMGLEQYF
TRBJ1-2,.,TRBD1,TRBV29-1,TGCAGCGTCCCCGTAACCGGGACAGGTCTCTATGGCTACACCTTC,CSVPVTGTGLYGYTF
TRBJ2-7,.,.,TRBV28,TGTGCCAGCAGTGGAGAGAACTCGAAAGAGGCCTACGAGCAGTACTTC,CASSGENSKEAYEQYF
TRBJ1-1,.,.,TRBV9,TGTGCCAGCAGCCTCTCGGACAGCCTGAACACTGAAGCTTTCTTT,CASSLSDSLNTEAFF
TRBJ2-7,.,TRBD2,TRBV2,TGTGCCAGCCGCCCTAGCGGCCCCTACGAGCAGTACTTC,CASRPSGPYEQYF
TRBJ2-7,.,.,TRBV28,TGTGCCAGCAGGGGGCCAGCGTATAGCTCCTACGAGCAGTACTTC,CASRGPAYSSYEQYF
TRBJ2-1,.,TRBD2,TRBV5-6,TGTGCCAGTTTACTAGCGTCGGTACCCAATGAGCAGTTCTTC,CASLLASVPNEQFF
TRBJ2-7,.,TRBD2,TRBV28,TGTGCCAGCAGGGGGACTAGCGGGAGCTCCTACGAGCAGTACTTC,CASRGTSGSSYEQYF
TRBJ2-2,.,.,TRBV5-1,TGCGCCAGCAGCTTCCCAGGGTCCGGGGAGCTGTTTTTT,CASSFPGSGELFF
TRBJ1-2,.,TRBD1,TRBV27,TGTGCCAGCAGTTCCTGGGACAGGGCGGACTATGGCTACACCTTC,CASSSWDRADYGYTF
TRBJ2-3,.,.,TRBV7-9,TGTGCCAGCAGCCCCCTTGGGAGAGGGGATACGCAGTATTTT,CASSPLGRGDTQYF
TRBJ2-7,few,TRBD2,TRBV7-9,TGTGCCAGCAGCCTTATGGAAATAGCGGGAGGCGAGCAGTACTTC,CASSLMEIAGGEQYF
TRBJ1-2,.,.,TRBV7-2,TGTGCCAGCAGCTTAAATGGTGGAGGGTTCAACGGCTACACCTTC,CASSLNGGGFNGYTF
TRBJ1-2,.,TRBD1,TRBV28,TGTGCCAGCAGTTTACCGGGACAGGGGGCACGGGGCTACACCTTC,CASSLPGQGARGYTF
TRBJ1-3,.,.,TRBV30,TGTGCCTGGAGTGTGGGGCAGAGAACTGGAAACACCATATATTTT,CAWSVGQRTGNTIYF
TRBJ2-2,.,.,TRBV7-9,TGTGCCAGCAGCTTAGGGTACCAGGGAACTCGGGAGCTGTTTTTT,CASSLGYQGTRELFF
TRBJ2-2,.,.,TRBV19,TGTGCCAGTAGTGTCACTCGGGGCACCGGGGAGCTGTTTTTT,CASSVTRGTGELFF
TRBJ2-7,.,.,TRBV14,TGTGCCAGCAGCCAATGGGGCGGGGTCTCCTACGAGCAGTACTTC,CASSQWGGVSYEQYF
TRBJ2-3,.,.,TRBV2,TGTGCCAGCGATAAGGACGGAGGCTCAACAGATACGCAGTATTTT,CASDKDGGSTDTQYF
TRBJ2-3,few,.,TRBV11-2,TGTGCCAGCAGCTTTGGGGGCGTGAGGCAGTATTTT,CASSFGGVRQYF